This T cell receptor beta chain was documented in a study of human T cells and chemical hapten exposure. The sample's time point: healthy volunteer bleed at 2 weeks. From whole blood left unfractionated, total RNA was extracted. CDR1 SEHNR and CDR2 FQNEAQ come from the germline V gene (reference sequence). The CDR3 is made up of 15 amino acids. V shed 5 bases and J 7 bases; nucleotides not matched to a gene: 8. TCRdb reprocessed the RACE reads with MiXCR, giving one entry per CDR3 protein. The sample holds about 46,000 distinct CDR3 sequences, around 4.5% seen once. The sequencing sample was made of whole blood. This TCR was sampled from a female donor in good health. Some clones in this sample may be carry-over from other donors' samples. The rearrangement uses TRBV7-9 and TRBJ2-1; 10 nucleotides agree with TRBD1. The CDR3 DNA sequence: TGTGCCAGCAGCCCCAGGACAGGGGGTTGGAATGAGCAGTTCTTC. Translation gives CASSPRTGGWNEQFF.